The 19 T cell receptor beta chains below come from one sample, sequenced in a study of shared clonotypes between healthy human individuals. The repertoire was sequenced with immunoSEQ multiplex PCR; TCRdb's copy has only in-frame clones and lacks some. Of more than 1,200,000 clones detected, approximately 98.5% appear once; the ten largest clones hold roughly 0.35%. The source material was naive CD4+ T cells sorted from blood. The subset was: CD45RA+ positively selected. These TCRs come from a man under 40 in good health.

This chain uses TRBV6-5 with TRBJ1-3; unclear D gene. The CDR3 spans 13 residues. Trimming removed 2 bases at V and 4 bases at J, with 6 bases between. CDR1 and CDR2 from the germline V gene are MNHEY and SVGAGI. The CDR3: CASSYPPGNTIYF. As DNA, the CDR3 is TGTGCCAGCAGTTACCCCCCCGGAAACACCATATATTTT.

This clone showed up just once. The rearrangement joins TRBV10-1 to TRBJ2-7, with TRBD1 identical over 8 bases. This CDR3 has 15 amino acids. V lost 6 bases to trimming and J lost 4 bases; unmatched junction nucleotides: 11. Germline lookup yields CDR1 WNHNN and CDR2 SYGVQD (reference sequence). In DNA, the CDR3 is TGCGCCAGCAGCCCGCTCACAGGGGGTGCTTACGAGCAGTACTTC. Amino acids: CASSPLTGGAYEQYF.

CDR3 coding DNA: TGCGCCAGCAGCCAAATTAGGGGAAGGGGGGAGCTGTTTTTT. This gives the protein CASSQIRGRGELFF. The rearrangement links TRBV4-3 to TRBJ2-2, with D possibly TRBD1 on 5 matching bases. Deletions cut 2 bases from V and 8 bases from J, with 12 bases between. Germline assignment: CDR1 LGHNA and CDR2 YSLEER. The CDR3 has 14 residues.

This chain joins TRBV10-3 and TRBJ1-5; D gene uncertain. Trimming left V 0 bases short and J 4 bases short, with 7 bases between. The CDR3 consists of 14 residues. CDR1 ENHRY and CDR2 SYGVKD come from the germline V gene. The CDR3 is CAISESDGNQPQHF. CDR3 DNA sequence: TGTGCCATCAGTGAGTCGGACGGTAATCAGCCCCAGCATTTT.

As to this clone: The sample contains more than one DNA sequence encoding this CDR3. This chain joins TRBV9 and TRBJ2-7; no reliable D call. Per the germline V gene, CDR1 is SGDLS and CDR2 is YYNGEE. This CDR3 has 13 amino acids. The ends were cut back, 0 bases at V and 3 bases at J, with 7 bases in the middle. The CDR3 sequence is CASSVELGYEQYF. In DNA form, the CDR3 reads TGTGCCAGCAGCGTAGAACTTGGCTACGAGCAGTACTTC.

The genes are TRBV18 and TRBJ2-7; TRBD1 matches at 8 bases. V trimming: 3 bases; J trimming: 3 bases; junction bases outside the gene matches: 7. This CDR3 has 15 residues. The V gene's germline CDR1 is KGHSH and CDR2 LQKENI. The CDR3 region is CASSPGQGVNYEQYF. The DNA for the CDR3 is TGTGCCAGCTCACCCGGACAGGGAGTCAACTACGAGCAGTACTTC.

V gene TRBV25-1 combines with J gene TRBJ2-1; 10 nucleotides align to TRBD2. This CDR3 has 16 residues. Germline V lookup: CDR1 MGHDK, CDR2 SYGVNS. The V segment lost 2 bases and the J segment 10 bases; nucleotides outside the gene matches: 11. The DNA of the CDR3 is TGTGCCAGCAGTGAAAAGGGAGCGGGAGGGCGACGGGAGCAGTTCTTC. Translated, it gives CASSEKGAGGRREQFF.

The J gene is TRBJ1-5, the V gene TRBV27; 7 bases are shared with TRBD1. The J segment lost 1 base and the V segment lost 6 bases, leaving 6 bases of the junction unmatched. The length of the CDR3 is 15 residues. Germline lookup yields CDR1 MNHEY and CDR2 SMNVEV (reference sequence). The CDR3 loop is CASSALQGSNQPQHF. The CDR3, as DNA: TGTGCCAGCAGCGCTTTACAGGGGAGCAATCAGCCCCAGCATTTT.

The chain combines TRBV5-6 with TRBJ2-7; weak D call: TRBD1 (5 bases). This CDR3 region has 16 residues. In germline, CDR1 is SGHDT, CDR2 YYEEEE. The V gene lost 4 bases and the J gene lost 1 base, with 18 bases spanning the gap. CDR3 sequence (DNA): TGTGCCAGCAGCCCCAAGGCAGGGTGGATTTCCTACGAGCAGTACTTC. Its protein product is CASSPKAGWISYEQYF. Complete variable domain (other parts from reference TRBV5-6 and TRBJ2-7): DAGVTQSPTHLIKTRGQQVTLRCSPKSGHDTVSWYQQALGQGPQFIFQYYEEEERQRGNFPDRFSGHQFPNYSSELNVNALLLGDSALYLCASSPKAGWISYEQYFGPGTRLTVT.

V is TRBV5-1 and J is TRBJ2-2; unclear D gene. V was trimmed by 0 bases and J by 2 bases, leaving 8 bases between them. Germline V gives CDR1 SGHRS, CDR2 YFSETQ. The length of the CDR3 is 15 residues. The CDR3: CASSLASKNTGELFF. In DNA form, the CDR3 reads TGCGCCAGCAGCTTGGCCAGTAAAAACACCGGGGAGCTGTTTTTT.

Comment on this clone: Other DNA sequences from this sample encode an identical CDR3 as well. The chain is built from TRBV29-1 and TRBJ2-5; D might be TRBD1 or TRBD2, each matching 5 bases. This CDR3 spans 13 amino acids. The germline CDR1 and CDR2 sequences are SQVTM and ANQGSEA. Trimming shortened V by 5 bases and J by 2 bases, and 12 bases separated the two germline ends. The CDR3 DNA follows: TGCAGCGTTAGGGGACGGCTACAAGAGACCCAGTACTTC. Protein: CSVRGRLQETQYF.

This rearrangement joins TRBV9 to TRBJ2-1; TRBD2 matches at 15 bases. The germline gives CDR1 SGDLS, CDR2 YYNGEE. The CDR3 spans 20 residues. V shed 3 bases and J 5 bases; nucleotides not matched to a gene: 15. For the CDR3, the DNA is TGTGCCAGCAGCGCCAATACTGGACTAGCGGGAGGGCCTTTCCACAATGAGCAGTTCTTC. Its translation: CASSANTGLAGGPFHNEQFF.

The chain couples TRBV7-2 to TRBJ1-2, with D unresolved. This CDR3 is 13 amino acids long. CDR1 is SGHTA, CDR2 FQGNSA, per germline. V was trimmed by 1 base and J by 7 bases, leaving 10 bases between them. CDR3 in amino acids: CASSLGRWAGYTF. In nucleotides, the CDR3 is TGTGCCAGCAGCTTAGGACGCTGGGCTGGCTACACCTTC.

In the case of this clone: Other DNA sequences within the sample encode an identical CDR3. V and J are TRBV7-2 and TRBJ2-5; D ambiguous. Trimming left V 1 base short and J 2 bases short, with 8 bases between. CDR1 and CDR2 from the germline V gene are SGHTA and FQGNSA. The CDR3 has 14 residues. The CDR3 coding sequence is TGTGCCAGCAGCTTAGGCGGTTCACAAGAGACCCAGTACTTC. It translates to CASSLGGSQETQYF.

This clone was seen just once. The V and J genes are TRBV7-9 and TRBJ2-2; TRBD2 aligns across 9 bases. Germline CDR1 reads SEHNR; CDR2 reads FQNEAQ (reference sequence). The CDR3 is 17 amino acids. V trimming: 0 bases; J trimming: 5 bases; junction bases outside the gene matches: 7. The CDR3 sequence is CASSLAGAGGRTGELFF. DNA of the CDR3: TGTGCCAGCAGCTTAGCGGGAGCGGGAGGCCGTACCGGGGAGCTGTTTTTT.

This chain links TRBV18 with TRBJ2-6, with 7 bases aligning to TRBD1. The CDR3 totals 19 residues. The V segment lost 5 bases and the J segment 0 bases; nucleotides outside the gene matches: 13. CDR1 and CDR2 (germline): KGHSH, LQKENI. CDR3 loop: CASSDGTGTDHSGANVLTF. CDR3 nucleotides: TGTGCCAGCTCAGATGGGACCGGGACAGATCACTCTGGGGCCAACGTCCTGACTTTC.

V gene TRBV10-3 combines with J gene TRBJ2-1, with TRBD1 identical over 10 bases. The germline V gene encodes CDR1 ENHRY and CDR2 SYGVKD. The ends lost 2 bases at V and 4 bases at J; junction bases unmatched: 17. This CDR3 contains 20 residues. In nucleotides, the CDR3 is TGTGCCATCAGTGAGAAAGACAGGGGGCCTCTAGCGGCTCGGTACAATGAGCAGTTCTTC. Translating it yields CAISEKDRGPLAARYNEQFF.

V gene TRBV7-3 combines with J gene TRBJ2-1; 7 bases map to TRBD1. Trimming at V came to 3 bases and at J to 6 bases, leaving 14 bases not matched to a gene. The CDR3 is 17 residues long. The germline CDR1 and CDR2 sequences are SGHTA and FQGTGA. CDR3 sequence: CASSFFGTALGRNEQFF. CDR3 in DNA: TGTGCCAGCAGCTTCTTCGGGACAGCCTTAGGCCGCAATGAGCAGTTCTTC.

This chain joins TRBV7-3 and TRBJ1-2; 9 bases map to TRBD1. The V and J ends lost 1 base and 10 bases, in that order; junction bases with no gene match: 7. CDR3 size: 14 residues. Germline assignment: CDR1 SGHTA and CDR2 FQGTGA. The CDR3 DNA follows: TGTGCCAGCAGCTTAAAGGGACAGGGAAATTTCTACACCTTC. Translation gives CASSLKGQGNFYTF.